Each of the 10 T cell receptor beta chains below was sequenced from the same sample in a study of cytomegalovirus exposure and HLA in healthy donors. 13 Jbeta primers and 60 Vbeta primers were used for the PCR. The data were produced by immunoSEQ multiplex PCR, yet TCRdb's version contains in-frame clones alone and is incomplete. This table holds 150,000 or so clones, around three quarters found once. Sequencing used PBMCs. The receptors were sampled from a man in his forties in good health and CMV-seropositive.

The J gene is TRBJ2-2, the V gene TRBV6-1; weak D call: TRBD2 (5 bases). Trimming stripped 3 bases from V and 5 bases from J, with 16 bases between. The germline gives CDR1 MNHNS, CDR2 SASEGT. The length of the CDR3 is 16 residues. CDR3 sequence: CASSDPSSPRTGELFF. The CDR3 coding sequence is TGTGCCAGCAGTGATCCTTCTAGCCCACGGACCGGGGAGCTGTTTTTT.

The chain combines TRBV5-1 with TRBJ2-5, with TRBD2 as a possible D gene (6 bases). Trimming pared 2 bases from V and 0 bases from J, leaving 8 bases between. Germline V gene lookup returns CDR1 SGHRS and CDR2 YFSETQ. The CDR3 has 14 residues. DNA for the CDR3: TGCGCCAGCAGCTTCCGGGGGAACCAAGAGACCCAGTACTTC. Amino acids: CASSFRGNQETQYF.

V is TRBV7-9 and J is TRBJ1-1; 8 bases are a match to TRBD1. CDR1 and CDR2 (germline): SEHNR, FQNEAQ (reference sequence). The CDR3 loop spans 14 amino acids. J gave up 4 bases and V 2 bases, and 3 bases lay outside the gene matches. The DNA of the CDR3 is TGTGCCAGCAGCTTAACAGGGGGGCGCACTGAAGCTTTCTTT. This encodes CASSLTGGRTEAFF. Complete variable domain (other parts from reference TRBV7-9 and TRBJ1-1): DTGVSQNPRHKITKRGQNVTFRCDPISEHNRLYWYRQTLGQGPEFLTYFQNEAQLEKSRLLSDRFSAERPKGSFSTLEIQRTEQGDSAMYLCASSLTGGRTEAFFGQGTRLTVV.

This sequence joins TRBV5-4 and TRBJ1-1, with 7 bases matching TRBD1. The CDR3 extends over 16 amino acids. V was pared by 4 bases and J by 1 base, with 10 bases of the junction left unmatched. CDR1 SGHNT and CDR2 YYREEE come from the germline V gene (reference sequence). For the CDR3, the DNA is TGTGCCAGCAGCCCAGGGGGAGTCAGGAAGAACACTGAAGCTTTCTTT. Translation gives CASSPGGVRKNTEAFF.

The chain recombines TRBV30 with TRBJ2-2; D ambiguous. This CDR3 comprises 14 residues. Germline CDR1 reads GTSNPN; CDR2 reads SVGIG (reference sequence). V was pared by 0 bases and J by 0 bases, with 5 bases between. For the CDR3, the DNA is TGTGCCTGGAGTGTACTTGCGAACACCGGGGAGCTGTTTTTT. Its translation: CAWSVLANTGELFF.

CDR3 nucleotide sequence: TGTGCCAGTAGTATAGGCGGCACCCCCTACGAGCAGTACTTC. Its protein product is CASSIGGTPYEQYF. This chain uses TRBV19 with TRBJ2-7, with D unclear. Germline CDR1 LNHDA, CDR2 SQIVND (reference sequence). V lost 1 base and J 2 bases, leaving 9 bases between the germline ends. The length of the CDR3 is 14 residues.

This sequence joins TRBV9 and TRBJ2-7; TRBD2 aligns across 8 bases. The CDR3 is 15 amino acids. CDR1 and CDR2 (germline): SGDLS, YYNGEE. With V trimmed by 0 bases and J by 5 bases, 7 bases remained unmatched. CDR3: CASSVDLGLANEQYF. In DNA form, the CDR3 reads TGTGCCAGCAGCGTAGATTTAGGACTAGCAAACGAGCAGTACTTC. Drawing the rest from reference TRBV9 and TRBJ2-7, the complete variable domain is DSGVTQTPKHLITATGQRVTLRCSPRSGDLSVYWYQQSLDQGLQFLIQYYNGEERAKGNILERFSAQQFPDLHSELNLSSLELGDSALYFCASSVDLGLANEQYFGPGTRLTVT.

This clone was detected a few times. The same CDR3 can be traced to other DNA sequences in this sample. The chain links TRBV9 to TRBJ2-7; no definite D call. Germline CDR1 and CDR2: SGDLS and YYNGEE. The CDR3 spans 15 residues. V lost 4 bases and J lost 0, with 14 bases in between. The CDR3 DNA sequence: TGTGCCAGCAGCCCGTCCGGCGGTAGCTCCTACGAGCAGTACTTC. Protein sequence: CASSPSGGSSYEQYF. Using reference TRBV9 and TRBJ2-7 for the parts outside the CDR3, the full variable domain is DSGVTQTPKHLITATGQRVTLRCSPRSGDLSVYWYQQSLDQGLQFLIQYYNGEERAKGNILERFSAQQFPDLHSELNLSSLELGDSALYFCASSPSGGSSYEQYFGPGTRLTVT.

This clone was recorded a few times. The CDR3 coding sequence is TGTGCCAGCAAAAGCGGCAGCTCCTACGAGCAGTACTTC. The encoded protein is CASKSGSSYEQYF. The chain employs TRBV13 and TRBJ2-7, with D perhaps TRBD2 (5 bases). This CDR3 has 13 amino acids. Trimming shortened V by 7 bases and J by 0 bases, and 10 bases separated the two germline ends. The germline CDR1 and CDR2 sequences are PRHDT and FYEKMQ (reference sequence). Drawing the rest from reference TRBV13 and TRBJ2-7, the complete variable domain is AAGVIQSPRHLIKEKRETATLKCYPIPRHDTVYWYQQGPGQDPQFLISFYEKMQSDKGSIPDRFSAQQFSDYHSELNMSSLELGDSALYFCASKSGSSYEQYFGPGTRLTVT.

Comments on this clone: The junction does not match germline at one end; this may be a read error. J is TRBJ2-7 and V is TRBV7-9; 7 bases fit TRBD1. The CDR3 extends over 13 amino acids. Germline-derived CDR1 and CDR2 are SEHNR and FQNEAQ (reference sequence). CDR3 loop: CSSSRDSSYEQYF. The CDR3 DNA is TGTTCCAGCAGCCGGGACAGCTCCTACGAGCAGTACTTC.